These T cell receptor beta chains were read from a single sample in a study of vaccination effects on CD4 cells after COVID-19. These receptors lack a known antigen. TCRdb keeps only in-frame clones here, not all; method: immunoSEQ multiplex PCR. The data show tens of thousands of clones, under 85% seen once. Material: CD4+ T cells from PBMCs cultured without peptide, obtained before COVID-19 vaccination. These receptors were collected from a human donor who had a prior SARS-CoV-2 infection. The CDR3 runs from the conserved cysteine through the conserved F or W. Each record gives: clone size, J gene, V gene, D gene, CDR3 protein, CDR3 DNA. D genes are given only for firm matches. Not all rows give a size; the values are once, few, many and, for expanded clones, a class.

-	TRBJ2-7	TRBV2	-	CASSELYEQYF	TGTGCCAGCAGTGAACTCTACGAGCAGTACTTC
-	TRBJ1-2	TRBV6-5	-	CASRPDRNLGGYTF	TGTGCCAGCAGACCTGACAGAAACCTGGGAGGCTACACCTTC
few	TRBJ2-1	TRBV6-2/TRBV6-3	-	CASSSTLRGHNEQFF	TGTGCCAGCAGCTCGACTCTTCGGGGCCACAATGAGCAGTTCTTC
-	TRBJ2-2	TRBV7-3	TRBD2	CASSPRTSSPGELFF	TGTGCCAGCAGCCCCCGGACTAGTTCGCCCGGGGAGCTGTTTTTT
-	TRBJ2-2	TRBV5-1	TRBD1	CASSKVGTGDTGELFF	TGCGCCAGCAGTAAAGTCGGGACAGGGGATACCGGGGAGCTGTTTTTT
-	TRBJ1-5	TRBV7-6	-	CASSPYPGPSSNQPQHF	TGTGCCAGCAGCCCATATCCAGGGCCGAGTAGCAATCAGCCCCAGCATTTT
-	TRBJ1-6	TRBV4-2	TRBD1	CASSQNQAGTGGKNSPLHF	TGTGCCAGCAGCCAAAACCAAGCCGGGACAGGGGGCAAGAATTCACCCCTCCACTTT
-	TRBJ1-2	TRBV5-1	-	CASSLESFGGYTF	TGCGCCAGCAGCTTGGAATCCTTCGGCGGCTACACCTTC
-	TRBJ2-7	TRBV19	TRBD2	CASSIARGRAYEQYF	TGTGCCAGTAGTATAGCGCGCGGGAGGGCCTACGAGCAGTACTTC
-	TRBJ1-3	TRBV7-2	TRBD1	CASSLVGTGRGNTIYF	TGTGCCAGCAGCTTAGTGGGGACAGGTCGTGGAAACACCATATATTTT
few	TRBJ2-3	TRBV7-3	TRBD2	CASSLNGGGATDTQYF	TGTGCCAGCAGCTTAAATGGGGGAGGGGCCACAGATACGCAGTATTTT
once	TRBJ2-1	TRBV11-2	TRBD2	CASSLFRTSGRKNEQFF	TGTGCCAGCAGCTTGTTCCGGACTAGCGGGCGAAAAAATGAGCAGTTCTTC
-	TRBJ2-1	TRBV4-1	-	CASSQDKRPLHNNEQFF	TGCGCCAGCAGCCAAGATAAACGGCCCCTTCACAACAATGAGCAGTTCTTC
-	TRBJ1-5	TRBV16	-	CASSPPRSRGQPQHF	TGTGCCAGCAGCCCACCCCGGTCCCGGGGTCAGCCCCAGCATTTT
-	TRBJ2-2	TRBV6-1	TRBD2	CASSELAGVTGELFF	TGTGCCAGCAGTGAATTAGCGGGAGTTACCGGGGAGCTGTTTTTT
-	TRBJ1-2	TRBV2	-	CASSRTVLNYGYTF	TGTGCCAGCAGCCGGACAGTACTCAACTATGGCTACACCTTC
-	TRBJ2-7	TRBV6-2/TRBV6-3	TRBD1	CASSDRGYEQYF	TGTGCCAGCAGTGACAGGGGGTACGAGCAGTACTTC
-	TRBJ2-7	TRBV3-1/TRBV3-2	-	CASSQVAWGSMYEQYF	TGTGCCAGCAGCCAAGTTGCATGGGGCAGTATGTACGAGCAGTACTTC
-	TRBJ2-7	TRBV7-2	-	CASRLSGLSYEQYF	TGTGCCAGCAGACTGTCGGGGCTGTCCTACGAGCAGTACTTC
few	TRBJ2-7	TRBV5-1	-	CASSLASGSAEQYF	TGCGCCAGCAGCTTGGCGTCGGGATCGGCCGAGCAGTACTTC
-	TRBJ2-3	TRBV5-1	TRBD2	CASSFLAGGGTDTQYF	TGCGCCAGCAGCTTCCTCGCGGGAGGTGGCACAGATACGCAGTATTTT
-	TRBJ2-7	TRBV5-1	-	CASSLTALLDEQYF	TGCGCCAGCAGCTTGACCGCGCTCTTGGACGAGCAGTACTTC
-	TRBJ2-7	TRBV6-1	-	CASSEQLRGQYF	TGTGCCAGCAGTGAACAACTGCGCGGGCAGTACTTC
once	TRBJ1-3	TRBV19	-	CASSIMSGAGNTIYF	TGTGCCAGTAGTATAATGTCAGGGGCTGGAAACACCATATATTTT
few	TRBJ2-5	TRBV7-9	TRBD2	CASSLWRGVQETQYF	TGTGCCAGCAGCTTGTGGCGGGGGGTCCAAGAGACCCAGTACTTC
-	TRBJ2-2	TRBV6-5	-	CASRNTGELFF	TGTGCCAGCAGGAATACCGGGGAGCTGTTTTTT
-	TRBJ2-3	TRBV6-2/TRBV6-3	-	CASSPHIRADTQYF	TGTGCCAGCAGCCCTCACATTAGGGCAGATACGCAGTATTTT
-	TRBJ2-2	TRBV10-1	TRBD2	CASRRRLAGGTGELFF	TGCGCCAGCAGAAGAAGACTAGCGGGAGGCACCGGGGAGCTGTTTTTT
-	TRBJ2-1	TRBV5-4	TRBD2	CASSSQLAGGHNEQFF	TGTGCCAGCAGCAGCCAACTAGCGGGGGGCCACAATGAGCAGTTCTTC
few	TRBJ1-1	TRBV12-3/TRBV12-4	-	CASRSTGTEAFF	TGTGCCAGCAGATCTACAGGGACTGAAGCTTTCTTT
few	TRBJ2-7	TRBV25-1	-	CASRTTGSYEQYF	TGTGCCAGCAGGACTACAGGGTCCTACGAGCAGTACTTC
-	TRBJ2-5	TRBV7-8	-	CASSPGTFQETQYF	TGTGCCAGCAGCCCTGGGACTTTTCAAGAGACCCAGTACTTC